This T cell receptor beta chain was identified in a study of regulatory T cells in long-lasting Graves disease. Germline V gene sequence: CDR1 MNHNS, CDR2 SASEGT. The CDR3 runs to 12 residues. Trimming removed 9 bases from V and 0 bases from J, with 8 bases in between. This clonotype was counted ten times or more. Its antigen is not known. Time point reported: persistent/refractory GD, antithyroid drugs over 5 years with positive TRAb. Researchers made the TCR library from RNA that was extracted from PBMCs. Doctors identified Graves' disease using the American Thyroid Association guidelines. To make TCR beta libraries, researchers used iRepertoire HTBI primers and Arm-PCR of CDR3 regions. TCRdb fed the multiplex PCR reads into MiXCR, producing one record per CDR3 protein. Among hundreds of thousands of distinct CDR3 sequences listed, approximately 22% were seen once. Overall study results and limits: The small sample size may have reduced accuracy. Between persistent patients, a few thousand public clonotypes were shared, exceeding the roughly 1,000 shared between new patients.

This clonotype was sampled from a female donor with Graves disease. Sequencing was performed on peripheral blood mononuclear cells (PBMCs), taken when the disease was refractory, from a patient treated with antithyroid drugs. The chain uses TRBV6-1 and TRBJ1-1; D unresolved. CDR3 in DNA: TGTGCCAGTGTGAACCTGAACACTGAAGCTTTCTTT. Amino acids: CASVNLNTEAFF.